The 13 T cell receptor beta chains in this list originate from one sample, sequenced in a study of T cells in Graves' hyperthyroidism and ophthalmopathy. Amplification yielded TCR beta CDR3 regions, with RNA transcripts as the source. A set of HTBI primers served as the primers for a first-round RT-PCR of the TCR CDR3. TCRdb reanalysed the multiplex PCR reads using MiXCR and keeps one entry per CDR3 protein. Of more than 500,000 distinct CDR3 sequences in the sample, 15% to 20% were seen once. Sample: blood. These receptors were taken from a woman under 40 with Graves' hyperthyroidism.

About this clonotype: This CDR3 is missing its conserved last phenylalanine or tryptophan, likely due to a read error. The chain joins TRBV20-1 to TRBJ1-6; D possibly corresponds to TRBD1 (5 bases). The length of the CDR3 is 14 residues. Per germline, CDR1 DFQATT and CDR2 SNEGSKA (reference sequence). The V and J ends lost 2 bases and 5 bases respectively, with 10 bases between them. In nucleotides, the CDR3 is TGCAGTGCTAGAATGACAGCTAATAATTCACCCCTCCACCTT. Translated: CSARMTANNSPLHL.

The rearrangement joins TRBV12-5 to TRBJ1-1, with D hard to call. The germline V gene has CDR1 LGHNT and CDR2 FRNRAP. Trimming left V 2 bases short and J 7 bases short, with 14 bases between. CDR3 length: 14 amino acids. The DNA of the CDR3 is TGTGCTAGTGGTTTGAGGCCTTTGGGCAGTGAAGCTTTCTTT. Protein sequence: CASGLRPLGSEAFF.

This clonotype has more than one count but fewer than ten. The chain employs TRBV9 and TRBJ2-1; D may be TRBD2 (6 bases). Trimming removed 3 bases at V and 4 bases at J, with 17 bases between. Germline lookup yields CDR1 SGDLS and CDR2 YYNGEE. This CDR3 contains 16 residues. The CDR3 region has the DNA TGTGCCAGCAGCGGGGGTCGGGGCGGGGTTTACAATGAGCAGTTCTTC. The encoded protein is CASSGGRGGVYNEQFF.

With regard to this clonotype: A much larger clone lies one base from this, so it may be a read error. The chain joins TRBV7-9 to TRBJ1-1, with D hard to call. This CDR3 region has 11 residues. With 11 bases removed from V and 4 bases from J, the gap between germline ends came to 11 bases. Germline CDR1 is SEHNR and CDR2 is FQNEAQ (reference sequence). The CDR3 DNA reads TGTGCCGGCATGCCGGGCACTGAAGCTTTCTTT. This gives the protein CAGMPGTEAFF.

Regarding this clonotype: A much more abundant neighbour one base away suggests this may be a read error. The chain employs TRBV12-3 or TRBV12-4 and TRBJ1-4; D is undetermined. There are 13 residues in the CDR3. The CDR3 protein is CVSSLREGEKLFF. In DNA form, the CDR3 reads TGTGTCAGCAGTTTAAGGGAGGGTGAAAAACTGTTTTTT.

At least ten counts were recorded for this clonotype. The chain links TRBV7-9 to TRBJ2-1; the D call may be TRBD1 or TRBD2 (6 bases each). This CDR3 region has 15 residues. V was shortened by 5 bases and J by 3 bases, with 14 bases between the two germline ends. CDR1 is SEHNR and CDR2 is FQNEAQ in the germline V gene (reference sequence). The CDR3 reads CASSPVGGRYNEQFF. In nucleotides, the CDR3 is TGTGCCAGCAGCCCCGTGGGGGGCCGCTACAATGAGCAGTTCTTC.

This clonotype was counted ten times or more. The V call is TRBV28, the J call TRBJ2-1, with a possible D match to TRBD2 (5 bases). Trimming took 8 bases from V and 3 from J, leaving 14 bases between them. CDR3 length: 14 residues. CDR1 and CDR2 (germline): MDHEN, SYDVKM. Here the CDR3 DNA reads TGTGCCAGCTTATTATCGGCGGGCTACAATGAGCAGTTCTTC. Translated: CASLLSAGYNEQFF.

This clonotype was found many times. The rearrangement joins TRBV5-1 to TRBJ1-1, with D tentatively TRBD1 (5 bases). Per germline, CDR1 SGHRS and CDR2 YFSETQ. This CDR3 spans 12 amino acids. Deletions cut 4 bases from V and 6 bases from J, with 10 bases between. CDR3 bases: TGCGCCAGCAGCCCGCAGGGACCTGAAGCTTTCTTT. It yields the protein CASSPQGPEAFF.

This clonotype has a count of ten or more. The chain links TRBV14 to TRBJ2-5; D gene uncertain. The CDR3 is 13 residues long. Germline V gene data show CDR1 as SGHDN and CDR2 as FVKESK. V was trimmed by 4 bases and J by 5 bases, leaving 11 bases between them. DNA of the CDR3: TGTGCCAGCAGCCGTCTTGATACGGAGACCCAGTACTTC. This codes for CASSRLDTETQYF.

A few counts support this clonotype. The chain employs TRBV4-1 and TRBJ2-7; 12 bases line up with TRBD2. Germline CDR1 MGHRA, CDR2 YSYEKL. The CDR3 is 15 amino acids. Trimming took 4 bases from V and 6 from J; bases not matched to a gene: 7. CDR3 nucleotide sequence: TGCGCCAGCAGCCGACAGACTAGCGGGAGCCCCGAGCAGTACTTC. This encodes CASSRQTSGSPEQYF.

The J gene is TRBJ2-1, the V gene TRBV6-1, with 12 bases fitting TRBD2. The length of the CDR3 is 15 residues. The V gene end was trimmed by 5 bases and the J gene end by 9 bases; junction bases not matched to a gene: 8. CDR1 and CDR2 from the germline V gene are MNHNS and SASEGT. The CDR3 DNA follows: TGTGCCAGCAGTCCCACTAGCGGGAGGTTCGGTGAGCAGTTCTTC. Protein: CASSPTSGRFGEQFF.

This clonotype was counted many times. This rearrangement joins TRBV28 to TRBJ2-7; TRBD2 might be the D (5 bases). V was pared by 5 bases and J by 2 bases, with 10 bases between. The germline V gene has CDR1 MDHEN and CDR2 SYDVKM. There are 13 residues in the CDR3. DNA of the CDR3: TGTGCCAGCAGTCATCAGACTACCTACGAGCAGTACTTC. Translation: CASSHQTTYEQYF. Drawing the rest from reference TRBV28 and TRBJ2-7, the complete variable domain is DVKVTQSSRYLVKRTGEKVFLECVQDMDHENMFWYRQDPGLGLRLIYFSYDVKMKEKGDIPEGYSVSREKKERFSLILESASTNQTSMYLCASSHQTTYEQYFGPGTRLTVT.

This clonotype showed up many times. V gene TRBV11-2 combines with J gene TRBJ2-7, with 8 bases aligning to TRBD2. Germline V gene lookup returns CDR1 SGHAT and CDR2 FQNNGV. This CDR3 spans 13 amino acids. V lost 7 bases, J lost 4 bases, and 6 bases stayed unmatched. This CDR3 is CASTPAGEYEQYF. The CDR3 DNA sequence: TGTGCCAGCACCCCAGCGGGAGAATACGAGCAGTACTTC.